Here is one T cell receptor beta chain with its context. While infection was still active, Seattle patients were enrolled and then followed longitudinally. The record originates from a study of blood T cell repertoires in COVID-19. About the study: Whether acute or convalescent, the COVID-19 samples came from the United States, Italy and Spain. The analysed material was cDNA or gDNA that came from T cells, B-cell-depleted T cells, or PBMCs.

Per germline, CDR1 SGHDN and CDR2 FVKESK. The CDR3 runs to 15 residues. Trimming at V came to 4 bases and at J to 8 bases, leaving 8 bases not matched to a gene. Source study methods: Amplification of reference gene primers provided the estimated nucleated cell counts. Sequenced by immunoSEQ multiplex PCR; TCRdb stores in-frame clones only, minus some. D and trimming come from the DNA, and the V and J calls and clone size come from that table. Of nearly 250,000 clones listed, about 82% are singletons. The receptor comes from a woman at least 80 years old with COVID-19, enrolled during active disease. Sequencing used peripheral blood. The chain recombines TRBV14 with TRBJ2-1; 10 nucleotides agree with TRBD2. CDR3 residues: CASSRSGGAAYEQFF. For the CDR3, the DNA is TGTGCCAGCAGCCGCAGCGGGGGGGCCGCGTATGAGCAGTTCTTC.